This T cell receptor beta chain was recovered during a study of blood T cell repertoires in COVID-19 (dated by TCRdb to 2018 to 2020). Looking at the study overall: Samples covering the acute and convalescent phases of COVID-19 were provided by collaborators in the United States, Italy and Spain. The material from the prospective study consisted of cDNA or gDNA derived from T cells, B-cell-depleted T cells, or PBMCs. Where available, HLA class I and class II types were obtained from metadata supplied by the sample provider rather than from assay-based typing. A freely available public database, intended as a resource for researchers studying the immune response to SARS-CoV-2, is where the repertoires were released. The samples were drawn from the first 160 participants of the ongoing ImmuneRACE study and from about 1,200 subjects provided by 6 global collaborators. Sample metadata almost always included a de-identified subject ID, COVID-19 status, age in years and sex. The dataset comprised deeply sampled blood TCRbeta repertoires from subjects exposed to, actively infected with, or recovered from COVID-19.

In its sample, this clone was seen once. Which antigen it targets is not known. One base away there is no much larger clone; base qualities are not given. TCRbeta CDR3 regions were amplified from genomic DNA by means of the immunoSEQ Assay, a bias-controlled multiplex PCR. On the study's bioinformatics: Nucleated cell counts per sample were estimated from amplification of reference gene primers within the assay. To quantify the absolute abundance of each unique TCRbeta CDR3 rearrangement, sequence reads were collapsed and filtered. For each sample, productive Simpson clonality was calculated as the square root of Simpson's diversity index over productive rearrangements. As stored in TCRdb, this immuneACCESS dataset retains in-frame rearrangements with V and J assigned. A fraction of the clones does not appear; measured against another copy, unresolved V genes explain less than half of the discrepancy, and the remainder lacks a known reason. Clonal size and the V and J genes are those of that table, whereas D and trimming came from the DNA. The table for this sample lists around 35,000 clones; 70% to 90% of them were counted only once. The ten largest clones capture 35% to 55% of the sample.

Broad study findings and their caveats: How much clinical and demographic metadata was included differed by source and by participant, and the metadata was provided uncurated.

Deletion took 6 bases off V and 0 bases off J, with a span of 9 bases between the germline ends. The germline V gene gives CDR1 as ENHRY and CDR2 as SYGVKD. The CDR3 runs 14 amino acids, cysteine and phenylalanine included. The kept DNA is CDR3 alone, 42 bases in frame from the first base. Whole blood was collected in K2EDTA tubes by collaborating institutions according to the institutions' own protocols. For TCRbeta analysis, collaborators shipped samples in one of three forms: frozen whole blood, isolated PBMCs, or DNA extracted from either of those sample types. The rearrangement joined TRBV10-3 to TRBJ1-5; the D gene is possibly TRBD1, with 6 bases matching. What was sequenced was peripheral blood. The receptor was derived from a human donor in a cohort sampled during active COVID-19. This receptor has the CDR3 CAISPGDSNQPQHF. The bases read TGTGCCATCAGCCCAGGGGATAGCAATCAGCCCCAGCATTTT.